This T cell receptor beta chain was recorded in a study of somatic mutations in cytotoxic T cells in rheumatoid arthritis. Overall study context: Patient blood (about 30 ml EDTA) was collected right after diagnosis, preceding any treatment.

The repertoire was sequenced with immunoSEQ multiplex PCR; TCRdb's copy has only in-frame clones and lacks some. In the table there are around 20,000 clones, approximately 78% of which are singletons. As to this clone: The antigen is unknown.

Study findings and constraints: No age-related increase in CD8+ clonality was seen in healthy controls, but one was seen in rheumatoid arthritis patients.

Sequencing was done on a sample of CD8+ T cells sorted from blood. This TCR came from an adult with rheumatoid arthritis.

The CDR3 sequence is CASSQEEGRRETQYF. The CDR3 DNA sequence: TGTGCCAGCAGCCAAGAGGAGGGGCGAAGAGAGACCCAGTACTTC. This rearrangement joins TRBV4-2 to TRBJ2-5, with a weak D call TRBD2 (6 bases). V was shortened by 0 bases and J by 4 bases, with 12 bases between the two germline ends. Germline CDR1 reads LGHNA; CDR2 reads YNFKEQ. The CDR3 totals 15 residues.